This T cell receptor beta chain was observed in a study of CD8+CD57+ T cells in acquired aplastic anemia. Turning to the study itself: The mean DNA yield obtained from sorted CD4+ and CD8+ cells came to approximately 3.2 ug. Study-wide results and caveats: Between patients and controls, CD8+ Simpson's diversity did not vary significantly.

Using genomic DNA as the template, TCR beta VDJ and CDR3 profiling was carried out. TCRdb redid the calling of the reads with MiXCR, one entry per CDR3 protein. The sample includes about 120,000 distinct CDR3 sequences, approximately 50% of them seen just once. The CDR3 has 17 residues. Germline V gene data show CDR1 as MNHEY and CDR2 as SVGEGT. Turning to this clonotype: Antigen: not known. Germline is not matched at one junction end, which may reflect a read error.

Patients who underwent sequencing had shown CD8+CD57+ cell expansion by flow cytometry. The patients, all of them, had severe acquired aplastic anemia. At the time of blood sampling, patients had not yet received any therapy. The chain links TRBV6-2 or TRBV6-3 to TRBJ1-1; a weak D match, TRBD1 (5 bases). The TCR comes from a human donor with aplastic anemia. The sample consisted of sorted CD4+, CD8+, or CD8+CD57+ T cells (not recorded which) from PBMCs. CDR3 sequence reads: CACRVDIGGWMNTEAFF. CDR3 sequence (DNA): TGTGCCTGCAGGGTAGACATCGGGGGGTGGATGAACACTGAAGCTTTCTTT.